The 27 T cell receptor beta chains reported below all come from one sample, sequenced in a study of blood T cells in healthy people across ages. A sample-barcoded 5' primer and a J-beta primer mix were used in a second PCR of about 7 to 11 cycles. TCRdb redid the calling of the 5' RACE reads with MiXCR, one entry per CDR3 protein. The table includes around 2 million distinct CDR3 sequences, about two fifths detected once. The source material was blood. The source is a human donor in good health.

The chain has TRBV2 and TRBJ2-1; 10 bases fit TRBD2. Germline V gene data show CDR1 as SNHLY and CDR2 as FYNNEI. With V trimmed by 3 bases and J by 9 bases, 5 bases remained unmatched. This CDR3 comprises 14 residues. CDR3 in DNA: TGTGCCAGCAGTGAGCTAGCGGGGGTCGGTGAGCAGTTCTTC. It specifies CASSELAGVGEQFF.

The gene calls are TRBV5-4 and TRBJ1-2; no reliable D call. V dropped 0 bases and J dropped 7 bases, with 10 bases sitting between them. The CDR3 is 13 amino acids. Germline V gene lookup returns CDR1 SGHNT and CDR2 YYREEE (reference sequence). CDR3 loop: CASSLAAGAGYTF. CDR3 coding DNA: TGTGCCAGCAGCTTGGCGGCAGGAGCTGGCTACACCTTC. Based on the CDR3 plus reference TRBV5-4 and TRBJ1-2, the full variable domain is ETGVTQSPTHLIKTRGQQVTLRCSSQSGHNTVSWYQQALGQGPQFIFQYYREEENGRGNFPPRFSGLQFPNYSSELNVNALELDDSALYLCASSLAAGAGYTFGSGTRLTVV.

This clonotype has at least ten counts. The genes are TRBV5-1 and TRBJ2-6; a possible D gene is TRBD1 (6 bases). Trimming took 4 bases from V and 0 from J, leaving 17 bases between them. The V gene's germline CDR1 is SGHRS and CDR2 YFSETQ. This CDR3 contains 18 residues. The CDR3 is CASSLGYGQSSGANVLTF. The CDR3, as DNA: TGCGCCAGCAGCCTAGGCTACGGACAGAGCTCTGGGGCCAACGTCCTGACTTTC.

The chain employs TRBV20-1 and TRBJ2-7, with a possible D match to TRBD2 (5 bases). The V and J ends lost 3 bases and 0 bases respectively, with 12 bases between them. Germline V gives CDR1 DFQATT, CDR2 SNEGSKA (reference sequence). CDR3 length equals 14 residues. In DNA, the CDR3 is TGCAGTGCTAGTTGGCTAGCTAGCTCCTACGAGCAGTACTTC. The encoded protein is CSASWLASSYEQYF.

This clonotype turned up a few times. The V and J genes are TRBV6-5 and TRBJ1-4; tentative D call: TRBD1 (6 bases). CDR1 and CDR2 from the germline V gene are MNHEY and SVGAGI. Trimming removed 5 bases at V and 8 bases at J, with 21 bases between. This CDR3 has 16 residues. The CDR3 sequence is CASSRTGGISWEKLFF. The CDR3 DNA reads as TGTGCCAGCAGTCGGACGGGGGGCATATCTTGGGAAAAACTGTTTTTT.

This clonotype was detected a few times. The chain joins TRBV14 to TRBJ2-5; D possibly corresponds to TRBD1 (6 bases). Germline CDR1 SGHDN, CDR2 FVKESK. Trimming pared 1 base from V and 5 bases from J, leaving 14 bases between. The CDR3 extends over 15 amino acids. DNA for the CDR3: TGTGCCAGCAGCCAAGGAATGAACAGGGTGGAGACCCAGTACTTC. Its translation is CASSQGMNRVETQYF.

The genes are TRBV11-2 and TRBJ2-5; 8 bases agree with TRBD2. CDR1 is SGHAT, CDR2 FQNNGV, per germline. The CDR3 sequence is 16 residues long. V trimming: 4 bases; J trimming: 1 base; junction bases outside the gene matches: 8. The CDR3 reads CASSSSGGAVQETQYF. As DNA, the CDR3 is TGTGCCAGCAGCTCTTCCGGGGGGGCAGTCCAAGAGACCCAGTACTTC.

This clonotype was seen only a few times. This chain uses TRBV6-2 or TRBV6-3 with TRBJ1-5; D unresolved. Looked up from germline, CDR1 is MNHEY and CDR2 is SVGEGT. CDR3 length: 14 amino acids. V was shortened by 1 base and J by 3 bases, with 7 bases between the two germline ends. CDR3 sequence: CASSYFAANQPQHF. CDR3 coding DNA: TGTGCCAGCAGTTACTTCGCAGCCAATCAGCCCCAGCATTTT.

The chain couples TRBV18 to TRBJ1-6; D gene unclear. The germline V and J ends were trimmed by 3 bases and 11 bases, with 17 bases remaining between them. Germline-derived CDR1 and CDR2 are KGHSH and LQKENI. The CDR3 sequence is 15 residues long. DNA of the CDR3: TGTGCCAGCTCACCTTCGATGATACAAGGGCCACCCCTCCACTTT. Its translation: CASSPSMIQGPPLHF.

This chain links TRBV14 with TRBJ1-4; D gene ambiguous. The CDR3 sequence is 12 residues long. The germline V and J ends were trimmed by 2 bases and 8 bases, with 6 bases remaining between them. Germline loops: CDR1 SGHDN, CDR2 FVKESK. In nucleotides, the CDR3 is TGTGCCAGCAGCCAACTAGCGGAAAAACTGTTTTTT. This sequence encodes CASSQLAEKLFF.

The chain couples TRBV7-8 to TRBJ2-3; D is unresolved. The CDR3 is 14 amino acids. V lost 5 bases and J 1 base, leaving 10 bases between the germline ends. Germline CDR1 and CDR2: SGHVS and FQNEAQ. CDR3 sequence: CASSPDTGTDTQYF. In DNA form, the CDR3 reads TGTGCCAGCAGCCCAGATACCGGCACAGATACGCAGTATTTT.

A few counts support this clonotype. V gene TRBV5-1 combines with J gene TRBJ1-2; 8 bases map to TRBD1. CDR1 and CDR2 from the germline V gene are SGHRS and YFSETQ. The V gene end was trimmed by 0 bases and the J gene end by 4 bases; junction bases not matched to a gene: 8. The CDR3 runs to 16 residues. This CDR3 is CASSLGRQGSIYGYTF. The CDR3, as DNA: TGCGCCAGCAGCTTGGGACGACAGGGGTCCATCTATGGCTACACCTTC.

V and J are TRBV5-5 and TRBJ1-1; the D is unclear. This CDR3 spans 15 amino acids. The germline V and J ends were trimmed by 1 base and 4 bases, with 14 bases remaining between them. CDR1 is SGHKS, CDR2 YYEKEE, per germline (reference sequence). The CDR3 spells CASSLTLNWGTEAFF. Written as DNA, the CDR3 is TGTGCCAGCAGCTTGACTTTAAACTGGGGCACTGAAGCTTTCTTT.

The chain combines TRBV4-1 with TRBJ2-1; TRBD2 might be the D (6 bases). The germline V gene encodes CDR1 MGHRA and CDR2 YSYEKL. This CDR3 region has 15 residues. V was shortened by 3 bases and J by 9 bases, with 18 bases between the two germline ends. DNA of the CDR3: TGCGCCAGCAGCCAGCCGGGACGGGGGAGGAGTGAGCAGTTCTTC. This codes for CASSQPGRGRSEQFF.

This chain joins TRBV13 and TRBJ2-3; 13 bases line up with TRBD2. The CDR3 is made up of 18 amino acids. Germline V gene data show CDR1 as PRHDT and CDR2 as FYEKMQ (reference sequence). Unmatched junction bases numbered 7, after V lost 4 bases and J lost 0 bases. The CDR3 spells CASSSGLAGSLSTDTQYF. The CDR3, as DNA: TGTGCCAGCAGCTCGGGACTAGCGGGGTCCCTAAGCACAGATACGCAGTATTTT.

This clonotype was detected a few times. V is TRBV5-1 and J is TRBJ2-2; 8 bases are shared with TRBD2. The length of the CDR3 is 16 residues. V shed 5 bases and J 4 bases; nucleotides not matched to a gene: 10. CDR1 is SGHRS and CDR2 is YFSETQ in the germline V gene. The CDR3: CASRILAGGSTGELFF. As DNA, the CDR3 is TGCGCCAGCAGAATACTGGCGGGGGGAAGCACCGGGGAGCTGTTTTTT.

The chain employs TRBV24-1 and TRBJ2-6; unclear D gene. The CDR3 length is 16 residues. Germline-derived CDR1 and CDR2 are KGHDR and SFDVKD. The ends were cut back, 5 bases at V and 0 bases at J, with 10 bases in the middle. CDR3 residues: CATSAGVDSGANVLTF. Here the CDR3 DNA reads TGTGCCACCAGTGCGGGCGTCGACTCTGGGGCCAACGTCCTGACTTTC.

This clonotype was counted a few times. The chain links TRBV20-1 to TRBJ1-1; D unclear. This CDR3 spans 16 amino acids. Per the germline V gene, CDR1 is DFQATT and CDR2 is SNEGSKA (reference sequence). The germline V and J ends were trimmed by 1 base and 1 base, with 16 bases remaining between them. The DNA of the CDR3 is TGCAGTGCTAGAGGCCGTGGGAAGGAGGAGAACACTGAAGCTTTCTTT. This codes for CSARGRGKEENTEAFF.

V gene TRBV7-9 combines with J gene TRBJ1-6; D unresolved. Germline V gene data show CDR1 as SEHNR and CDR2 as FQNEAQ (reference sequence). Trimming took 5 bases from V and 0 from J, leaving 8 bases between them. This CDR3 has 15 residues. The CDR3 DNA follows: TGTGCCAGCAGCCCTTTAGGCTCCTATAATTCACCCCTCCACTTT. Its protein is CASSPLGSYNSPLHF.

In this sample, this clonotype turned up a few times. The chain is built from TRBV28 and TRBJ2-7, with 7 bases that match TRBD1. With V trimmed by 4 bases and J by 2 bases, 8 bases remained unmatched. The CDR3 has 15 amino acids. The germline gives CDR1 MDHEN, CDR2 SYDVKM. Here the CDR3 reads CASSSAGTAPYEQYF. The CDR3, as DNA: TGTGCCAGCAGTTCTGCCGGGACAGCCCCCTACGAGCAGTACTTC.

This clonotype was counted a few times. This chain links TRBV29-1 with TRBJ1-5; weak D call: TRBD1 (5 bases). CDR1 SQVTM and CDR2 ANQGSEA come from the germline V gene. The CDR3 runs to 12 residues. With 4 bases removed from V and 1 base from J, the gap between germline ends came to 5 bases. The CDR3: CSVGQSNQPQHF. CDR3 DNA: TGCAGCGTTGGACAGAGCAATCAGCCCCAGCATTTT.

The rearrangement links TRBV7-2 to TRBJ1-5; tentative D call: TRBD1 (5 bases). The CDR3 loop spans 15 amino acids. Germline loops: CDR1 SGHTA, CDR2 FQGNSA. Between the trimmed V and J ends, which lost 3 bases and 7 bases, there was a span of 16 bases. CDR3 in amino acids: CASSFQYGGRQPQHF. CDR3 nucleotide sequence: TGTGCCAGCAGCTTCCAATATGGGGGACGACAGCCCCAGCATTTT.

This clonotype has at least ten counts. The chain uses TRBV4-2 and TRBJ2-2; the match to TRBD1 covers 7 bases. This CDR3 has 18 residues. V gave up 1 base and J gave up 2 bases; unmatched junction bases: 10. Per germline, CDR1 LGHNA and CDR2 YNFKEQ. CDR3 coding DNA: TGTGCCAGCAGCCAAGGAACCCTGGACAGGATTAACACCGGGGAGCTGTTTTTT. It encodes CASSQGTLDRINTGELFF.

This clonotype was counted a few times. The V and J genes are TRBV7-9 and TRBJ2-4; D is unclear. The CDR3 length is 13 residues. The V gene's germline CDR1 is SEHNR and CDR2 FQNEAQ (reference sequence). Trimming took 1 base from V and 7 from J, leaving 8 bases between them. The CDR3 loop is CASSLGWINIQYF. The CDR3 DNA reads TGTGCCAGCAGCTTAGGGTGGATTAACATTCAGTACTTC.

The chain has TRBV4-3 and TRBJ2-6, with no clear D. Germline CDR1 reads LGHNA; CDR2 reads YSLEER. V shed 0 bases and J shed 0 bases, with 6 bases lying between them. The CDR3 extends over 16 amino acids. The CDR3 DNA follows: TGCGCCAGCAGCCAAGAATGGAGCTCTGGGGCCAACGTCCTGACTTTC. It codes for CASSQEWSSGANVLTF.

V and J are TRBV6-1 and TRBJ1-6; D not certain. Germline V gene data show CDR1 as MNHNS and CDR2 as SASEGT. The CDR3 spans 16 residues. The germline V and J ends were trimmed by 9 bases and 0 bases, with 15 bases remaining between them. The CDR3 DNA reads as TGTGCCAGTAGCCCCTCGGGGAGCTCCTATAATTCACCCCTCCACTTT. Translated, it gives CASSPSGSSYNSPLHF.

The V and J genes are TRBV20-1 and TRBJ2-4, with TRBD2 matching 7 bases. V was clipped by 3 bases and J by 13 bases; unmatched bases: 15. Germline lookup yields CDR1 DFQATT and CDR2 SNEGSKA (reference sequence). The CDR3 runs 14 residues. CDR3 nucleotides: TGCAGTGCTAGCAATCCCAGCGGGGTGCGTGAGCAGTACTTC. Translating gives CSASNPSGVREQYF.